One sample yielded the 15 T cell receptor beta chains listed below, sequenced in a study of CD8 T cells in ankylosing spondylitis. These receptors have no known antigen. Study-level findings and limits: About 8 highly homologous variants made up a TCR beta motif, and this motif appeared characteristic of ankylosing spondylitis blood.

TCRdb recomputed calls from the 5' RACE reads with MiXCR, one row per CDR3 protein. Altogether about 800,000 distinct CDR3 sequences are present, about 10% being singletons, with the ten largest covering 0.51%. Sequencing was performed on blood, either unsorted or a sorted T cell fraction (not recorded which). These receptors all come from a male donor with ankylosing spondylitis.

The chain combines TRBV6-2 or TRBV6-3 with TRBJ2-7; 9 positions match TRBD1. Trimming removed 8 bases from V and 6 bases from J; junction bases left unmatched: 5. This CDR3 contains 12 residues. The germline gives CDR1 MNHEY, CDR2 SVGEGT. CDR3 in amino acids: CASGQGSIEQYF. CDR3 nucleotide sequence: TGTGCCAGCGGACAGGGGTCCATCGAGCAGTACTTC.

This clonotype was recorded at least ten times. The chain carries TRBV29-1 and TRBJ1-1; D is perhaps TRBD1 (6 bases). The CDR3 covers 13 residues. Trimming removed 3 bases from V and 2 bases from J, with 10 bases in between. The germline V gene encodes CDR1 SQVTM and CDR2 ANQGSEA. This CDR3 is CSVEQQGNTEAFF. As DNA, the CDR3 is TGCAGCGTTGAGCAACAGGGAAACACTGAAGCTTTCTTT.

This clonotype was counted at least ten times. This chain uses TRBV4-3 with TRBJ2-1; 8 bases align to TRBD2. The V gene end was trimmed by 4 bases and the J gene end by 7 bases; junction bases not matched to a gene: 12. CDR3 length: 16 residues. In germline, CDR1 is LGHNA, CDR2 YSLEER. As DNA, the CDR3 is TGCGCCAGCAGCCGCCTCTTGACTAGCGCTCAAAATGAGCAGTTCTTC. The encoded protein is CASSRLLTSAQNEQFF.

This clonotype was counted only a few times. The rearrangement links TRBV27 to TRBJ1-1; D is undetermined. The CDR3 consists of 13 residues. The germline V gene encodes CDR1 MNHEY and CDR2 SMNVEV (reference sequence). Trimming took off 7 bases at V and 0 bases at J, with 9 bases between the two ends. CDR3 sequence reads: CASKENMNTEAFF. DNA of the CDR3: TGTGCCAGCAAAGAGAACATGAACACTGAAGCTTTCTTT.

This clonotype occurred a few times. The V call is TRBV7-2, the J call TRBJ1-6; D unresolved. The CDR3 has 15 amino acids. The germline gives CDR1 SGHTA, CDR2 FQGNSA. V lost 2 bases, J lost 8 bases, and 13 bases lay in between. The CDR3 spells CASSLRTPQDSPLHF. In DNA form, the CDR3 reads TGTGCCAGCAGCTTAAGAACCCCCCAGGATTCACCCCTCCACTTT.

The sample holds many counts of this clonotype. The genes are TRBV5-1 and TRBJ2-1; 10 bases align to TRBD2. V was clipped by 3 bases and J by 4 bases; unmatched bases: 7. The germline V gene has CDR1 SGHRS and CDR2 YFSETQ. The CDR3 is made up of 16 amino acids. This chain's CDR3 is CASSWSGTSAYNEQFF. The CDR3 region has the DNA TGCGCCAGCAGCTGGTCCGGGACTAGCGCGTACAATGAGCAGTTCTTC.

At least ten counts were recorded for this clonotype. This chain connects TRBV10-3 to TRBJ1-1, with 8 bases matching TRBD1. The CDR3 runs 14 residues. J lost 1 base, V lost 7 bases, and 5 bases had no gene match. Germline CDR1 is ENHRY and CDR2 is SYGVKD. The CDR3 coding sequence is TGTGCCATCACCCAAGACAGGGGGAACACTGAAGCTTTCTTT. Its translation: CAITQDRGNTEAFF.

The V and J genes are TRBV4-2 and TRBJ1-1; D might be TRBD1 (5 bases). Germline values: CDR1 LGHNA, CDR2 YNFKEQ. Trimming left V 0 bases short and J 4 bases short, with 15 bases between. The CDR3 runs 16 residues. The CDR3 DNA sequence: TGTGCCAGCAGCCAAGATGCGGAGGGAGGGGCCACTGAAGCTTTCTTT. Protein product: CASSQDAEGGATEAFF.

The rearrangement uses TRBV20-1 and TRBJ2-5, with 13 nucleotides matching TRBD2. V shed 2 bases, J shed 5 bases, and the junction held 5 bases outside the gene matches. The CDR3 has 15 residues. In germline, CDR1 is DFQATT, CDR2 SNEGSKA (reference sequence). The CDR3 region is CSARRTSGSAETQYF. Here the CDR3 DNA reads TGCAGTGCTAGACGGACTAGCGGGAGTGCGGAGACCCAGTACTTC.

The V call is TRBV28, the J call TRBJ2-4; D perhaps matches TRBD2 (5 bases). Germline V gene sequence: CDR1 MDHEN, CDR2 SYDVKM. The CDR3 sequence is 12 residues long. The V gene lost 6 bases and the J gene lost 8 bases, with 11 bases spanning the gap. The CDR3 is CASRLNGDIQYF. In nucleotides, the CDR3 is TGTGCCAGCAGGCTAAACGGGGACATTCAGTACTTC.

This clonotype has ten or more counts. This chain connects TRBV11-2 to TRBJ2-1; D is possibly TRBD1 (5 bases). V dropped 1 base and J dropped 7 bases, with 11 bases sitting between them. CDR1 and CDR2 from the germline V gene are SGHAT and FQNNGV. The CDR3 length is 14 residues. DNA for the CDR3: TGTGCCAGCAGCTTAGGTTGGGGCTGGAATGAGCAGTTCTTC. Translation gives CASSLGWGWNEQFF. Together with reference TRBV11-2 and TRBJ2-1, the CDR3 gives the full variable domain: EAGVAQSPRYKIIEKRQSVAFWCNPISGHATLYWYQQILGQGPKLLIQFQNNGVVDDSQLPKDRFSAERLKGVDSTLKIQPAKLEDSAVYLCASSLGWGWNEQFFGPGTRLTVL.

The chain uses TRBV9 and TRBJ1-1; tentatively, D is TRBD1 (6 bases). The ends were cut back, 1 base at V and 5 bases at J, with 12 bases in the middle. Per the germline V gene, CDR1 is SGDLS and CDR2 is YYNGEE. The CDR3 runs 14 residues. The CDR3 is CASSVRGRETEAFF. The CDR3 bases are TGTGCCAGCAGCGTACGGGGGCGTGAGACTGAAGCTTTCTTT.

The chain recombines TRBV20-1 with TRBJ2-3; 7 bases agree with TRBD2. Per the germline V gene, CDR1 is DFQATT and CDR2 is SNEGSKA (reference sequence). Trimming removed 3 bases from V and 6 bases from J; junction bases left unmatched: 12. The CDR3 consists of 15 residues. The CDR3 is CSARSSGTPWDTQYF. The CDR3, as DNA: TGCAGTGCTAGGTCGAGCGGGACCCCTTGGGATACGCAGTATTTT.

The chain is built from TRBV7-2 and TRBJ1-6; D unclear. Germline assignment: CDR1 SGHTA and CDR2 FQGNSA. Trimming cost V 4 bases and J 7 bases, with 8 bases left between them. This CDR3 comprises 13 residues. The CDR3 nucleotides read TGTGCCAGCAGCTACAGCATCAATTCACCCCTCCACTTT. Its translation: CASSYSINSPLHF.

The table lists this clonotype with many counts. This chain connects TRBV29-1 to TRBJ1-1; no firm D call. V lost 3 bases and J lost 2, with 10 bases in between. The CDR3 extends over 13 amino acids. Germline-derived CDR1 and CDR2 are SQVTM and ANQGSEA. The CDR3 DNA reads TGCAGCGTTGAGCCTCAGTCAAACACTGAAGCTTTCTTT. Residues: CSVEPQSNTEAFF.